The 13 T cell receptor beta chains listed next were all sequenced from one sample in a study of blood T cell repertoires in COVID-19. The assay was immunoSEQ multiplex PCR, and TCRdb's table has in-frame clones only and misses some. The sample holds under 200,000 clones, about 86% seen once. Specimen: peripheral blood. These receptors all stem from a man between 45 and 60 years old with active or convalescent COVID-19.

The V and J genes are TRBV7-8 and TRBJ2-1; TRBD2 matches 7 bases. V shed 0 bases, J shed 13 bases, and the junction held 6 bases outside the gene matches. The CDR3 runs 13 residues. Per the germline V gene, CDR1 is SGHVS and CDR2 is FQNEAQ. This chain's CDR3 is CASSLAGTTDQFF. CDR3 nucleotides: TGTGCCAGCAGCTTAGCCGGGACTACAGATCAGTTCTTC.

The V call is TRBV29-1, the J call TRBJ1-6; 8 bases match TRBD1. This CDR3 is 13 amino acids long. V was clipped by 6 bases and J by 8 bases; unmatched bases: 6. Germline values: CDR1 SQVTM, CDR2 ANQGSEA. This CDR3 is CSVRTGRDSPLHF. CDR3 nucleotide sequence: TGCAGCGTCCGGACAGGGAGGGATTCACCCCTCCACTTT.

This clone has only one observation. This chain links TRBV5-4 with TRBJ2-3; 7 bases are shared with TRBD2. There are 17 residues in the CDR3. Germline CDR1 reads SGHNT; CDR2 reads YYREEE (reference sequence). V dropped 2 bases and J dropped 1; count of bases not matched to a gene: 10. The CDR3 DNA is TGTGCCAGCAGCTTAAAACTAGCGATTGTAGGCACAGATACGCAGTATTTT. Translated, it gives CASSLKLAIVGTDTQYF.

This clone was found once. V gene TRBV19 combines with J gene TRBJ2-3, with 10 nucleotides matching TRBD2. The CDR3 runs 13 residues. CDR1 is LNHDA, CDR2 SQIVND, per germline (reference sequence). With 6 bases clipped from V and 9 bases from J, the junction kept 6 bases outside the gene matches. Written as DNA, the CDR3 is TGTGCCAGTAGCGGGACTAGCGTTATAACGCAGTATTTT. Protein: CASSGTSVITQYF.

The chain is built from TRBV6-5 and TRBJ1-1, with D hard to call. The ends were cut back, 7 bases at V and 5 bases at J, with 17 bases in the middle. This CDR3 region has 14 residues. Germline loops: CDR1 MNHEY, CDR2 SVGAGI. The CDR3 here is CASTVVSWWTEAFF. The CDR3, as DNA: TGTGCCAGCACCGTAGTCTCTTGGTGGACTGAAGCTTTCTTT.

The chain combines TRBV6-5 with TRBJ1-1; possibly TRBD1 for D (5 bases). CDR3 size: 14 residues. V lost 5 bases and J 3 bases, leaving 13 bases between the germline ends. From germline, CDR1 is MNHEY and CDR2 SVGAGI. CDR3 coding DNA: TGTGCCAGCAGTCCAAGGGGCATCTACACTGAAGCTTTCTTT. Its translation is CASSPRGIYTEAFF.

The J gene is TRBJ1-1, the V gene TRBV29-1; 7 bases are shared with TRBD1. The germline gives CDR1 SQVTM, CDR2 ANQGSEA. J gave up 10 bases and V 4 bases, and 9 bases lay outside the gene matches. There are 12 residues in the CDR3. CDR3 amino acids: CSVAPTGMGAFF. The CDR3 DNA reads TGCAGCGTTGCCCCGACAGGGATGGGAGCTTTCTTT. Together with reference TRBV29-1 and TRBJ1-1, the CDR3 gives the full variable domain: SAVISQKPSRDICQRGTSLTIQCQVDSQVTMMFWYRQQPGQSLTLIATANQGSEATYESGFVIDKFPISRPNLTFSTLTVSNMSPEDSSIYLCSVAPTGMGAFFGQGTRLTVV.

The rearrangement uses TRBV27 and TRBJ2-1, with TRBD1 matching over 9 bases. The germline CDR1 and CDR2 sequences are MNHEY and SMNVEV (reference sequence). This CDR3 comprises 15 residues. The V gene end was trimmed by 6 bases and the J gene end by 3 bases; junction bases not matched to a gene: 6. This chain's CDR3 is CASSPGTGSYNEQFF. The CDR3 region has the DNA TGTGCCAGCAGCCCCGGGACAGGGAGCTACAATGAGCAGTTCTTC.

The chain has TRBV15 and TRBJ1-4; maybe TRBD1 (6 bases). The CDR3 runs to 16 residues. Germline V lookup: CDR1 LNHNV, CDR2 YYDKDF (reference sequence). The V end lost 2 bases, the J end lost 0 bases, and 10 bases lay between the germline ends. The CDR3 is CATSRTTGPTNEKLFF. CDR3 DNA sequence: TGTGCCACCAGCAGAACTACAGGGCCAACTAATGAAAAACTGTTTTTT.

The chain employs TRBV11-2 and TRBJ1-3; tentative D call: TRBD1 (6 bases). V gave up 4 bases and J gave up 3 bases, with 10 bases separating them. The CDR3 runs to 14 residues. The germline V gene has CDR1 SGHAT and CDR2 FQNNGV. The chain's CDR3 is CASSSYRDGNTIYF. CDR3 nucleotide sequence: TGTGCCAGCAGCTCCTACAGGGATGGAAACACCATATATTTT.

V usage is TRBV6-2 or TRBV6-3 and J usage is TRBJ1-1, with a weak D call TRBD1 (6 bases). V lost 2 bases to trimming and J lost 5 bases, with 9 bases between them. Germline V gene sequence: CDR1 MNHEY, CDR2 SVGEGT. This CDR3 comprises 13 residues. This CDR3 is CASSYTGQTEAFF. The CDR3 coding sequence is TGTGCCAGCAGTTACACAGGACAGACTGAAGCTTTCTTT.

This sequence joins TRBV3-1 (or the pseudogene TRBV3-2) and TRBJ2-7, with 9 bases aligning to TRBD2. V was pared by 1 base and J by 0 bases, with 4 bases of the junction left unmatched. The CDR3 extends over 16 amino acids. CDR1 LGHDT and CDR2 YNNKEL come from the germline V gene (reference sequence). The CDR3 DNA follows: TGTGCCAGCAGCCAAGGGATTAGCGGGAGCTCCTACGAGCAGTACTTC. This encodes CASSQGISGSSYEQYF.

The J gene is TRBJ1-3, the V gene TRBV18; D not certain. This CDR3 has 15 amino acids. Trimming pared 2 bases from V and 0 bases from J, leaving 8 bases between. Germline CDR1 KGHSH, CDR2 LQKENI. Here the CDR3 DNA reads TGTGCCAGCTCACCAGCGCTGAGCTCTGGAAACACCATATATTTT. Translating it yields CASSPALSSGNTIYF.